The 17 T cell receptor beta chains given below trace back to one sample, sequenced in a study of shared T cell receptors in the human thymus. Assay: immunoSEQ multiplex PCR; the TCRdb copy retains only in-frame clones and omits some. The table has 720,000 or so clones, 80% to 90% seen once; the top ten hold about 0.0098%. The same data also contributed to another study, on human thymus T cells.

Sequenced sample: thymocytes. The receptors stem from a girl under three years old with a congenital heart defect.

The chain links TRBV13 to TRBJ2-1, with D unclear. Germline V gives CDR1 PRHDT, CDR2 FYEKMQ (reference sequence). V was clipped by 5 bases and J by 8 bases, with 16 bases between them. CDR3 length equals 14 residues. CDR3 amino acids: CASSPASRLDEQFF. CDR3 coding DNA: TGTGCCAGCAGCCCCGCGTCACGTTTGGATGAGCAGTTCTTC.

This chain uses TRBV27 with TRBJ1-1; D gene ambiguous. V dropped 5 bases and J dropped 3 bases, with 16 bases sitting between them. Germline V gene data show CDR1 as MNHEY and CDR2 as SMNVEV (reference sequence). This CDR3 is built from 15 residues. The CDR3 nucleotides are TGTGCCAGCAGTCCGCTTAGGATGAGGGACACTGAAGCTTTCTTT. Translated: CASSPLRMRDTEAFF.

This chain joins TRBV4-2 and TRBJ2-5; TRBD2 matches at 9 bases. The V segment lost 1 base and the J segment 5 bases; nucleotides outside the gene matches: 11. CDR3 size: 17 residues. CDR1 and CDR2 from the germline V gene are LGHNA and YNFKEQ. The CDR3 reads CASSQGGLAPIRETQYF. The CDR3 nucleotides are TGTGCCAGCAGCCAAGGGGGACTAGCCCCGATCCGGGAGACCCAGTACTTC.

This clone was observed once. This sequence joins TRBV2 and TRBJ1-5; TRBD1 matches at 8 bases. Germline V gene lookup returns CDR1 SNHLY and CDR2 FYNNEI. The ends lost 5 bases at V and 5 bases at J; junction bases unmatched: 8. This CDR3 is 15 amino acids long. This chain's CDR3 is CASSPGQGGDQPQHF. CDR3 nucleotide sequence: TGTGCCAGCAGTCCTGGACAGGGAGGAGATCAGCCCCAGCATTTT.

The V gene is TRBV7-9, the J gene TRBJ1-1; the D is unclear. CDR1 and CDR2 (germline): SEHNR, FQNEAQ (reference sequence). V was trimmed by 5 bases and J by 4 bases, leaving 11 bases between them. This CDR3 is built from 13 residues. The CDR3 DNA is TGTGCCAGCAGCCGAACTCGTTCCACTGAAGCTTTCTTT. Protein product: CASSRTRSTEAFF. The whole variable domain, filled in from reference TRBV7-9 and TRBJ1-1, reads DTGVSQNPRHKITKRGQNVTFRCDPISEHNRLYWYRQTLGQGPEFLTYFQNEAQLEKSRLLSDRFSAERPKGSFSTLEIQRTEQGDSAMYLCASSRTRSTEAFFGQGTRLTVV.

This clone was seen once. This CDR3 reads CASSLCHTNTRGALNTEAFF. CDR3 coding DNA: TGTGCCAGCAGTTTATGCCACACAAATACCAGGGGGGCCCTTAACACTGAAGCTTTCTTT. The chain is built from TRBV28 and TRBJ1-1; TRBD1 aligns across 7 bases. Germline lookup yields CDR1 MDHEN and CDR2 SYDVKM. CDR3 size: 20 residues. V lost 0 bases, J lost 2 bases, and 18 bases stayed unmatched.

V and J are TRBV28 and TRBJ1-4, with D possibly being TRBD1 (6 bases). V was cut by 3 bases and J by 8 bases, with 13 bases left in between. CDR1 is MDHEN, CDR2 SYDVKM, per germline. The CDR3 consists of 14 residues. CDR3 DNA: TGTGCCAGCAGTTTGGTCTGGGGGCGAGAAAAACTGTTTTTT. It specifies CASSLVWGREKLFF.

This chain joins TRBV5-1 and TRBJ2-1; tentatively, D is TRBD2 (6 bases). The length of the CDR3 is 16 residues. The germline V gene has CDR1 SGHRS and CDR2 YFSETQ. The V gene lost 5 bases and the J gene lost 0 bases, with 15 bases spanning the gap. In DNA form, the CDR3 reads TGCGCCAGCAGGTCCGGTGGAGGGAGCTCCTACAATGAGCAGTTCTTC. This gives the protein CASRSGGGSSYNEQFF.

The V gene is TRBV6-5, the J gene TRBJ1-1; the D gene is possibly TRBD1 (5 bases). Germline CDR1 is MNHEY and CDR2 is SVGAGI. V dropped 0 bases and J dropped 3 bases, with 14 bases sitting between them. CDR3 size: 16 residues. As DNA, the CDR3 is TGTGCCAGCAGTTACTCGAGAGTCAGGGAAGACACTGAAGCTTTCTTT. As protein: CASSYSRVREDTEAFF.

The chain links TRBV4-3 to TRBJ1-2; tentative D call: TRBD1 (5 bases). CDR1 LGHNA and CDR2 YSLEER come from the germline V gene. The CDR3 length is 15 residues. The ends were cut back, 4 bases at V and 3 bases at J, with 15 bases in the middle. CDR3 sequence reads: CASSLGGGRDYGYTF. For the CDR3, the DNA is TGCGCCAGCAGCCTGGGGGGAGGGAGGGACTATGGCTACACCTTC.

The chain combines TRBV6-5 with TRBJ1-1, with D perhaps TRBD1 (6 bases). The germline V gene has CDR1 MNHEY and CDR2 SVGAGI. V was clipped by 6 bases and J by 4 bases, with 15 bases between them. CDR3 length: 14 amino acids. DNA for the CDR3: TGTGCCAGCAGGCGCCACAGGGTGGGCACTGAAGCTTTCTTT. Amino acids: CASRRHRVGTEAFF.

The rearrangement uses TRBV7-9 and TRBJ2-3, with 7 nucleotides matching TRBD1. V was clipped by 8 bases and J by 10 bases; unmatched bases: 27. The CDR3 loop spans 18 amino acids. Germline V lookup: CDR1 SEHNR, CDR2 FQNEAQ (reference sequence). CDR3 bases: TGTGCCAGCCTCCTCCTCGGGGACAGACTACCACAGATACCTCCGCAGTATTTT. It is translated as CASLLLGDRLPQIPPQYF.

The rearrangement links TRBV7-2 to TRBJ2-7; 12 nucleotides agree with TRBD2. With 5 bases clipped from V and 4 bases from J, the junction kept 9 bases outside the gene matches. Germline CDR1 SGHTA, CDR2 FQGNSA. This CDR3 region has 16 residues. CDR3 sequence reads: CASSRKLTSGGYEQYF. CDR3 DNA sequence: TGTGCCAGCAGCCGAAAATTGACTAGCGGGGGATACGAGCAGTACTTC.

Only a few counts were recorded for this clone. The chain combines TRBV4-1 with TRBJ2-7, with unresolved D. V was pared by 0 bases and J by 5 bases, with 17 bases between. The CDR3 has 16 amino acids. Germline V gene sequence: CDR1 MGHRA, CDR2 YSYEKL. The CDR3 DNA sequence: TGCGCCAGCAGCCAAGAGGTGACTCCAAAATGGAACGAGCAGTACTTC. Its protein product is CASSQEVTPKWNEQYF.

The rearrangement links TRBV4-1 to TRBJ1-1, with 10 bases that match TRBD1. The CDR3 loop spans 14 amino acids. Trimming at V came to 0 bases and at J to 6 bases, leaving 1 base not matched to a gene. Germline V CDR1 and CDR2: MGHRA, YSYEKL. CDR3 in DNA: TGCGCCAGCAGCCAAGATGGACAGGGGGCTGAAGCTTTCTTT. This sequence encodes CASSQDGQGAEAFF.

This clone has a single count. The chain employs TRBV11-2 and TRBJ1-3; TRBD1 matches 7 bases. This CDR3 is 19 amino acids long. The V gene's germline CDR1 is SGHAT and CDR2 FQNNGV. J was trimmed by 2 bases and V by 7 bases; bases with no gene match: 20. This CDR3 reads CASTTPAGKQGYTGNTIYF. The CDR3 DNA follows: TGTGCCAGCACCACCCCGGCGGGTAAACAGGGGTACACTGGAAACACCATATATTTT.

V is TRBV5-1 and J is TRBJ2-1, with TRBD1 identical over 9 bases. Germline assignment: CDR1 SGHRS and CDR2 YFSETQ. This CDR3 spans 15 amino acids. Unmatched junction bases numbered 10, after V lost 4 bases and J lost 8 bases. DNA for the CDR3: TGCGCCAGCAGCGGTTGGACAGGGGTACGGGATGAGCAGTTCTTC. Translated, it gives CASSGWTGVRDEQFF. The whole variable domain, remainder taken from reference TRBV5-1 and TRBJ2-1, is KAGVTQTPRYLIKTRGQQVTLSCSPISGHRSVSWYQQTPGQGLQFLFEYFSETQRNKGNFPGRFSGRQFSNSRSEMNVSTLELGDSALYLCASSGWTGVRDEQFFGPGTRLTVL.